A selection of T cell receptor beta chains follows, all from one sample in a study of blood T cells in healthy people across ages. TCRdb used MiXCR to reprocess the 5' RACE reads, holding one entry per CDR3 protein. Of around 800,000 distinct CDR3 sequences listed, around a quarter are singletons. These same records also appear under a second study, on T cells of mothers and their children.

The specimen was blood. The receptors come from a boy under 18 in good health. Both conserved end residues are part of each CDR3. A D gene is named only where the DNA matches it firmly. Some rows mark clone size as missing; the rest say once, few, many or name a class of expanded clone.

j_call	d_call	clone_size	v_call	cdr3_nt	cdr3_aa
TRBJ1-2	NA	NA	TRBV6-5	TGTGCCAGCAGCCCCCCTCACGCCAGGAGAAACTATGGCTACACCTTC	CASSPPHARRNYGYTF
TRBJ2-1	NA	many	TRBV14	TGTGCCAGCAGCCTGCGTCGGAGCTCCTACAATGAGCAGTTCTTC	CASSLRRSSYNEQFF
TRBJ2-5	NA	NA	TRBV5-5	TGTGCCAGCAGCTTAACGCTGCGCGGAACCCAAGAGACCCAGTACTTC	CASSLTLRGTQETQYF
TRBJ2-2	TRBD1	NA	TRBV5-6	TGTGCCAGCAGCTCTTTCGGGACAGGGGTACACACCGGGGAGCTGTTTTTT	CASSSFGTGVHTGELFF
TRBJ1-4	NA	NA	TRBV6-1	TGTGCCAGCAGTGGGGGTTCCGTTAGTGAAAAACCGTTTTTT	CASSGGSVSEKPFF
TRBJ1-5	NA	NA	TRBV4-1	TGCGCCAGCAGCCCCAGGGCAGGTGTGGGCAATCAGCCCCAGCATTTT	CASSPRAGVGNQPQHF
TRBJ2-3	NA	NA	TRBV5-1	TGCGCCAGCAGCCCGGTGGGCGAAGGGGGTCCAGCAGATACGCAGTATTTT	CASSPVGEGGPADTQYF
TRBJ1-3	NA	NA	TRBV7-2	TGTGCCAGCAGCTTAGGCGGGTTCTTTGGAAACACCATATATTTT	CASSLGGFFGNTIYF
TRBJ1-6	NA	NA	TRBV29-1	TGCAGCGTAGGGGACAACGAGAATTCACCCCTCCACTTT	CSVGDNENSPLHF
TRBJ1-1	NA	few	TRBV12-5	TGTGCTAGTGGTTTCCTTATACCGCCGGGGGAGAACACTGAAGCTTTCTTT	CASGFLIPPGENTEAFF
TRBJ2-7	NA	NA	TRBV7-2	TGTGCCAGCAGCCCAACACGGAGCTCCTACGAGCAGTACTTC	CASSPTRSSYEQYF
TRBJ1-5	NA	NA	TRBV6-5	TGTGCCAGCAGCCGGCGGGGGGACCAGCCCCAGCATTTT	CASSRRGDQPQHF
TRBJ1-1	NA	NA	TRBV7-9	TGTACCAGCAGCTTAGCTGCGCTAGAAGCTTTCTTT	CTSSLAALEAFF
TRBJ2-1	NA	NA	TRBV20-1	TGCAGTGCAAATCCGGGTCCCCTGTTCAATGAGCAGTTCTTC	CSANPGPLFNEQFF
TRBJ2-1	NA	few	TRBV10-2	TGCGCCAGCAGTGACCGGGACGCCCAAGGCTTCTTC	CASSDRDAQGFF
TRBJ2-4	TRBD2	few	TRBV5-1	TGCGCCAGCAGCTTGGCTTTTGCGGGGGAAGCCAAAAACATTCAGTACTTC	CASSLAFAGEAKNIQYF
TRBJ2-3	NA	once	TRBV10-3	TGTGCCATCAGTACGGAGGGGGTCAGCACAGATACGCAGTATTTT	CAISTEGVSTDTQYF
TRBJ1-5	NA	few	TRBV11-2	TGTGCCAGCAGCTTAGATGTCAATGCAGGGTCCGATCAGCCCCAGCATTTT	CASSLDVNAGSDQPQHF
TRBJ2-5	NA	few	TRBV29-1	TGCAGCGTTCCAACTGGGGCAGGCGATCCACACTTC	CSVPTGAGDPHF
TRBJ2-7	TRBD1	NA	TRBV7-2	TGTGCCAGCAGCCTGCGACAGGGGGCAAACTACGAGCAGTACTTC	CASSLRQGANYEQYF
TRBJ1-4	NA	NA	TRBV12-3/TRBV12-4	TGTGCCAGCTACCAGTCGGGGGGTGGAAAACTGTTTTTT	CASYQSGGGKLFF
TRBJ2-3	NA	NA	TRBV5-1	TGCGCCAGCAGCTTGCAAACAGGCACAGATACGCAGTATTTT	CASSLQTGTDTQYF
TRBJ1-5	TRBD1	NA	TRBV19	TGTGCCAGTAGTATTTGGCGAGGCCGGACAGGGGATCAGCCCCAGCATTTT	CASSIWRGRTGDQPQHF
TRBJ1-2	NA	NA	TRBV6-2/TRBV6-3	TGTGCCAGCAGACGTAGAGGGGCGTATAACTATGGCTACACCTTC	CASRRRGAYNYGYTF
TRBJ1-1	NA	many	TRBV7-3	TGTGCCAGCAGCCAGGGGAACACTGAAGCTTTCTTT	CASSQGNTEAFF
TRBJ1-1	TRBD1	NA	TRBV20-1	TGCAGTGCTAGGGGGACAGGGGGGGATGAAGCTTTCTTT	CSARGTGGDEAFF
TRBJ2-7	TRBD1	NA	TRBV24-1	TGTGCCACCCAGCAGGGACAGGCTTACGAGCAGTACTTC	CATQQGQAYEQYF
TRBJ1-4	NA	NA	TRBV6-5	TGTGCCAGCAGTACCGGGACGGATGAAAAACTGTTTTTT	CASSTGTDEKLFF
TRBJ1-3	TRBD1	few	TRBV20-1	TGCAGTGCAACACAGGGGATGGCAAACACCATATATTTT	CSATQGMANTIYF
TRBJ2-2	NA	NA	TRBV7-2	TGTGCCAGCAGCCCTCGCGTCGTCAACACCGGGGAGCTGTTTTTT	CASSPRVVNTGELFF
TRBJ2-7	NA	few	TRBV12-3/TRBV12-4	TGTGCCAGCAGTCCTAGAGGGCGTCACTCCTACGAGCAGTACTTC	CASSPRGRHSYEQYF
TRBJ2-4	NA	once	TRBV10-3	TGTGCCATCAGTGGAACAGGGGACTTTGCCAAAAACATTCAGTACTTC	CAISGTGDFAKNIQYF
TRBJ2-3	NA	NA	TRBV7-2	TGTGCCAGCAGCTTATCCCGGGTACAAGATACGCAGTATTTT	CASSLSRVQDTQYF
TRBJ2-1	TRBD1	NA	TRBV12-5	TGTGCTAGTGGCCAGAACAGGGGCCTAACCTACAATGAGCAGTTCTTC	CASGQNRGLTYNEQFF
TRBJ2-6	NA	NA	TRBV5-1	TGCGCCAGCAGCTTGAGGTCGGGGTGGGGCTCTGGGGCCAACGTCCTGACTTTC	CASSLRSGWGSGANVLTF
TRBJ1-2	NA	NA	TRBV7-9	TGTGCCAGCAGCTTAGCGGAGGACAGCTATGGCTACACCTTC	CASSLAEDSYGYTF
TRBJ2-7	TRBD1	few	TRBV7-7	TGTGCTAGCAGCCCTGGGCACAGGGGACAAGGCGAGCAGTACTTC	CASSPGHRGQGEQYF
TRBJ2-1	NA	NA	TRBV25-1	TGTGCCAGCAGATCCGAGGAAGCTGAGCAGTTCTTC	CASRSEEAEQFF
TRBJ1-2	TRBD1	few	TRBV29-1	TGCAGCGCCGGGACAGGGAACTATGGCTACACCTTC	CSAGTGNYGYTF
TRBJ1-1	NA	NA	TRBV28	TGTGCCAGCAGACCCCTCCTTGGAGGAATGAACACTGAAGCTTTCTTT	CASRPLLGGMNTEAFF
TRBJ2-1	TRBD2	NA	TRBV10-3	TGTGCCATCAGTGTCTCCCCCGGGGGGTATGAGCAGTTCTTC	CAISVSPGGYEQFF
TRBJ2-5	NA	few	TRBV20-1	TGCAGTGGATCACGAATTGGGGAGACCCAGTACTTC	CSGSRIGETQYF
TRBJ2-3	NA	NA	TRBV5-1	TGCGCCAGCAGCCCCTCCCGGAGCACAGATACGCAGTATTTT	CASSPSRSTDTQYF
TRBJ2-7	NA	few	TRBV29-1	TGCAGCGTTGAAGTCGTCGGGAACTCCTACGAGCAGTACTTC	CSVEVVGNSYEQYF
TRBJ2-1	TRBD1	NA	TRBV9	TGTGCCAGCAGCGATCCCGGGACAGGGGACAATGAGCAGTTCTTC	CASSDPGTGDNEQFF
TRBJ1-3	NA	many	TRBV5-1	TGTGCCAGCAGTTTAGTGGGGACTGGAAACACCATATATTTT	CASSLVGTGNTIYF
TRBJ2-7	NA	NA	TRBV7-2	TGTGCCAGCAGCTTAGTTCCAACCCACTTAGGGCGGGCCACCTACGAGCAGTACTTC	CASSLVPTHLGRATYEQYF
TRBJ2-7	NA	NA	TRBV29-1	TGCAGCGTTGAGGGGGCGAACTACGAGCAGTACTTC	CSVEGANYEQYF
TRBJ2-1	NA	few	TRBV10-3	TGTGCCATCAGTTCCAGGGATAGCTCCTACAATGAGCAGTTCTTC	CAISSRDSSYNEQFF
TRBJ2-7	TRBD2	NA	TRBV6-5	TGTGCCAGCAGTTATTACAGACTAGCGGGGGGCAGCTCCTACGAGCAGTACTTC	CASSYYRLAGGSSYEQYF